The 16 T cell receptor beta chains reported below all come from one sample, sequenced in a study of T cell responses to AZD1222 COVID-19 vaccine. Generated by immunoSEQ multiplex PCR, the TCRdb table keeps only in-frame clones and is missing some. This sample has 99,000 or so clones; 82% occur once, and the top ten carry 5%. This specimen was peripheral blood, taken on day 0 of AZD1222 vaccination. These receptors originate from an adult in good health.

This clone was picked up a small number of times. The chain combines TRBV12-3 or TRBV12-4 with TRBJ2-2; D ambiguous. There are 11 residues in the CDR3. The ends were cut back, 3 bases at V and 6 bases at J, with 2 bases in the middle. The chain's CDR3 is CASSFAGELFF. CDR3 bases: TGTGCCAGCAGTTTTGCCGGGGAGCTGTTTTTT.

V is TRBV14 and J is TRBJ1-2; weak D call: TRBD1 (5 bases). The CDR3 contains 15 residues. V shed 4 bases and J shed 4 bases, with 16 bases lying between them. Germline V gene sequence: CDR1 SGHDN, CDR2 FVKESK. The CDR3 DNA reads TGTGCCAGCAGCCTCACGAGCGGGGCTCTCTATGGCTACACCTTC. Its protein is CASSLTSGALYGYTF.

The chain combines TRBV5-1 with TRBJ2-1; D unresolved. The CDR3 spans 14 residues. V was clipped by 0 bases and J by 0 bases, with 4 bases between them. Germline lookup yields CDR1 SGHRS and CDR2 YFSETQ. In DNA, the CDR3 is TGCGCCAGCAGCTTGGAGAGCTCCTACAATGAGCAGTTCTTC. It yields the protein CASSLESSYNEQFF.

This clone occurred a few times. The chain is built from TRBV11-2 and TRBJ2-1, with TRBD2 matching over 11 bases. The J segment lost 9 bases and the V segment lost 1 base, leaving 2 bases of the junction unmatched. The CDR3 extends over 14 amino acids. In germline, CDR1 is SGHAT, CDR2 FQNNGV. The CDR3: CASSLGGTSGEQFF. CDR3 DNA: TGTGCCAGCAGCTTAGGGGGGACTAGCGGTGAGCAGTTCTTC.

This chain connects TRBV4-3 to TRBJ2-1, with 11 positions matching TRBD2. Germline-derived CDR1 and CDR2 are LGHNA and YSLEER. This CDR3 has 15 amino acids. The trim removed 4 bases at V and 10 bases at J, leaving 9 bases unmatched. CDR3 DNA sequence: TGCGCCAGCAGCCCTAACCTAGCGGGGGGTCGGGAGCAGTTCTTC. Translating it yields CASSPNLAGGREQFF.

The chain combines TRBV7-2 with TRBJ2-1; 7 bases fit TRBD2. The germline gives CDR1 SGHTA, CDR2 FQGNSA. The V and J ends lost 4 bases and 5 bases, in that order; junction bases with no gene match: 5. The CDR3 sequence is 14 residues long. For the CDR3, the DNA is TGTGCCAGCAGCTACCGCGGGACTAACAATGAGCAGTTCTTC. Protein sequence: CASSYRGTNNEQFF.

The V call is TRBV2, the J call TRBJ1-5; D possibly corresponds to TRBD1 (5 bases). Per germline, CDR1 SNHLY and CDR2 FYNNEI. V was clipped by 1 base and J by 7 bases, with 11 bases between them. The CDR3 length is 14 residues. CDR3 loop: CASSEGRGWQPQHF. The CDR3 region has the DNA TGTGCCAGCAGTGAAGGGAGGGGATGGCAGCCCCAGCATTTT.

This chain joins TRBV5-6 and TRBJ2-7, with D maybe TRBD1 (5 bases). Germline CDR1 reads SGHDT; CDR2 reads YYEEEE. V shed 2 bases and J shed 1 base, with 7 bases lying between them. The CDR3 extends over 13 amino acids. The chain's CDR3 is CASSFSGSYEQYF. For the CDR3, the DNA is TGTGCCAGCAGCTTCTCAGGGTCCTACGAGCAGTACTTC.

The chain recombines TRBV9 with TRBJ2-1, with D hard to call. There are 15 residues in the CDR3. Germline CDR1 is SGDLS and CDR2 is YYNGEE. V was shortened by 3 bases and J by 3 bases, with 13 bases between the two germline ends. The CDR3 coding sequence is TGTGCCAGCAGCGGGGATGAGATTTTCTACAATGAGCAGTTCTTC. Encoded protein: CASSGDEIFYNEQFF.

This clone has just a few counts. The chain is built from TRBV10-3 and TRBJ2-2; 12 positions agree with TRBD2. Germline-derived CDR1 and CDR2 are ENHRY and SYGVKD. The length of the CDR3 is 17 residues. Germline trimming cut 4 bases from V and 2 bases from J; bases unmatched to any gene: 5. CDR3 bases: TGTGCCATCAGTGGATGGACTAGCGGGGATAACACCGGGGAGCTGTTTTTT. Translating it yields CAISGWTSGDNTGELFF.

This rearrangement joins TRBV7-9 to TRBJ1-6; no reliable D call. Trimming removed 5 bases at V and 7 bases at J, with 6 bases between. This CDR3 is built from 12 residues. Germline V gene data show CDR1 as SEHNR and CDR2 as FQNEAQ (reference sequence). CDR3 in amino acids: CASSVWNSPLHF. The CDR3 DNA sequence: TGTGCCAGCAGCGTTTGGAATTCACCCCTCCACTTT.

The J gene is TRBJ2-3, the V gene TRBV6-4; 11 bases map to TRBD2. From germline, CDR1 is MRHNA and CDR2 SNTAGT. This CDR3 has 16 amino acids. Trimming at V came to 3 bases and at J to 1 base, leaving 3 bases not matched to a gene. CDR3 nucleotides: TGTGCCAGCAGTGAAACGACTAGCGGGGGCACAGATACGCAGTATTTT. It codes for CASSETTSGGTDTQYF.

The V gene is TRBV4-2, the J gene TRBJ1-6; D remains ambiguous. V dropped 0 bases and J dropped 0 bases, with 12 bases sitting between them. From germline, CDR1 is LGHNA and CDR2 YNFKEQ. The CDR3 sequence is 18 residues long. The DNA of the CDR3 is TGTGCCAGCAGCCAAGACAGCCTAGAGAGCTCCTATAATTCACCCCTCCACTTT. Its translation: CASSQDSLESSYNSPLHF.

The chain recombines TRBV29-1 with TRBJ2-7; D uncertain. Trimming took 7 bases from V and 4 from J, leaving 8 bases between them. CDR3 length: 10 amino acids. Per germline, CDR1 SQVTM and CDR2 ANQGSEA. The CDR3 is CSAPVYEQYF. CDR3 in DNA: TGCAGCGCTCCGGTTTACGAGCAGTACTTC.

V is TRBV6-6 and J is TRBJ1-2, with D unclear. Trimming stripped 5 bases from V and 2 bases from J, with 24 bases between. The germline V gene has CDR1 MNHNY and CDR2 SVGAGI (reference sequence). The CDR3 is 18 amino acids. This chain's CDR3 is CASSRWPRFVDTNYGYTF. CDR3 coding DNA: TGTGCCAGCAGTCGATGGCCCCGCTTTGTTGACACGAACTATGGCTACACCTTC.

V gene TRBV7-9 combines with J gene TRBJ1-2; D not certain. CDR3 size: 14 residues. In germline, CDR1 is SEHNR, CDR2 FQNEAQ (reference sequence). Trimming removed 2 bases from V and 8 bases from J, with 15 bases in between. CDR3 sequence: CASSLRRDGGGYTF. CDR3 in DNA: TGTGCCAGCAGCTTACGAAGGGATGGCGGGGGCTACACCTTC.